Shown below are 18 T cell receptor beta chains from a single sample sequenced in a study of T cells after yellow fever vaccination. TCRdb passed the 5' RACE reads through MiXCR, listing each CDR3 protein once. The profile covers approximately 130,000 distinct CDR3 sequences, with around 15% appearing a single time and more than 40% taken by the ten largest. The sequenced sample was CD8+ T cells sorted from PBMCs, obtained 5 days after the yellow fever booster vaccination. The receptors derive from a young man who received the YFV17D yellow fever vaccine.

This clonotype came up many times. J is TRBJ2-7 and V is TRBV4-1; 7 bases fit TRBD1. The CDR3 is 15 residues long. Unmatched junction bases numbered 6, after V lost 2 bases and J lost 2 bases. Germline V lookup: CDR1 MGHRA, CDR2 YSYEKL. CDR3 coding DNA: TGCGCCAGCAGCCAAACAGCCGGGACAGCCTACGAGCAGTACGTC. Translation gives CASSQTAGTAYEQYV.

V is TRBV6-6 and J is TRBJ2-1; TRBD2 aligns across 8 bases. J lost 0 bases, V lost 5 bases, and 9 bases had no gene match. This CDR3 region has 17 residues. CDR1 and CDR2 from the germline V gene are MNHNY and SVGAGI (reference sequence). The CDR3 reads CASSTPGGGISYNEQFF. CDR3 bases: TGTGCCAGCAGTACCCCGGGAGGGGGAATCTCCTACAATGAGCAGTTCTTC.

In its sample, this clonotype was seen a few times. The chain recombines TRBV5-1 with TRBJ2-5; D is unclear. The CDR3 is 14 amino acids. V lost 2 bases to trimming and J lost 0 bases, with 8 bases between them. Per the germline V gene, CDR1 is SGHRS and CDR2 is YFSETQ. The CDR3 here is CASSFSQHQETQYF. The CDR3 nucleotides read TGCGCCAGCAGCTTCTCTCAGCACCAAGAGACCCAGTACTTC.

The CDR3 loop is CASSLMGQDTEAFF. For the CDR3, the DNA is TGTGCCAGCAGTTTAATGGGGCAGGACACTGAAGCTTTCTTT. The V and J genes are TRBV27 and TRBJ1-1, with a tentative D call TRBD1 (5 bases). CDR3 length: 14 amino acids. V was cut by 2 bases and J by 3 bases, with 10 bases left in between. Germline-derived CDR1 and CDR2 are MNHEY and SMNVEV (reference sequence).

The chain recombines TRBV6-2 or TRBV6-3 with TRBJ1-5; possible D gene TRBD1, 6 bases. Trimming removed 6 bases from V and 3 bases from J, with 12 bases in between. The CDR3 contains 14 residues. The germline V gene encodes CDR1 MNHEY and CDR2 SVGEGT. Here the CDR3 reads CASRPDRPNQPQHF. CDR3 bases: TGTGCCAGCAGACCGGACAGACCCAATCAGCCCCAGCATTTT.

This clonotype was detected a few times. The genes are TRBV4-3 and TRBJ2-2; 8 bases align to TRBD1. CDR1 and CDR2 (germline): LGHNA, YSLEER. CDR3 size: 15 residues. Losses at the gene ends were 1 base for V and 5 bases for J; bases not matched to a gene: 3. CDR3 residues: CASSQGYRGTGELFF. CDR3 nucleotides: TGCGCCAGCAGCCAAGGTTACAGGGGGACCGGGGAGCTGTTTTTT.

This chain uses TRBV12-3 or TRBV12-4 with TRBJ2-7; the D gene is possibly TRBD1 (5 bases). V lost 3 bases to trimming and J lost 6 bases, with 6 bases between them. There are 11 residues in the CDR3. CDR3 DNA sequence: TGTGCCAGCAGTTTCCAGGGCGAGCAGTACTTC. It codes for CASSFQGEQYF.

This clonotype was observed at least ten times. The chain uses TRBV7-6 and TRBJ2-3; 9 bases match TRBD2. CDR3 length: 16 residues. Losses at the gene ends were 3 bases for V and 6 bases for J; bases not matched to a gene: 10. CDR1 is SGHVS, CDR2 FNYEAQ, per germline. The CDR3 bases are TGTGCCAGCAGCTTCGATACTGGACTAGCGCCCGATACGCAGTATTTT. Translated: CASSFDTGLAPDTQYF.

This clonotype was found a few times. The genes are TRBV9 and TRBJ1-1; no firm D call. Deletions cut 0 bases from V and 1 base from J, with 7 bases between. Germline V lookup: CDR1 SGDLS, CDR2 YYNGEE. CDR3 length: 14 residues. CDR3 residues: CASSVGASNTEAFF. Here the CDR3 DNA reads TGTGCCAGCAGCGTAGGGGCGTCGAACACTGAAGCTTTCTTT.

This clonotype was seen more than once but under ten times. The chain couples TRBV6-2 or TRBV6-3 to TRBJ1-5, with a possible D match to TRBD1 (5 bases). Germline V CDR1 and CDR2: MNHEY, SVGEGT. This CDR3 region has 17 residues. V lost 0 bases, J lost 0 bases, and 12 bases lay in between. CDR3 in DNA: TGTGCCAGCAGTTACTCCCCGGACACAGTTAGCAATCAGCCCCAGCATTTT. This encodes CASSYSPDTVSNQPQHF.

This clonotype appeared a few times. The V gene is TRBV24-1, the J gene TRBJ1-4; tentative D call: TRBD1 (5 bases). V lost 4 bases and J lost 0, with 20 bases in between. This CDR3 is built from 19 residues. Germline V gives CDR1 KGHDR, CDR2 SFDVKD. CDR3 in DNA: TGTGCCACCAGTGACCAACCGGGGGACCACAGGACAACTAATGAAAAACTGTTTTTT. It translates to CATSDQPGDHRTTNEKLFF.

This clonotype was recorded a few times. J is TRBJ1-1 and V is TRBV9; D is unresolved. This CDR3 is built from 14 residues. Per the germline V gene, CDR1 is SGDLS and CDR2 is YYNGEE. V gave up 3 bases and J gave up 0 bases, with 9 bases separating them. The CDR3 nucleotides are TGTGCCAGCAGCGCGGCCCTTTTGAACACTGAAGCTTTCTTT. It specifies CASSAALLNTEAFF.

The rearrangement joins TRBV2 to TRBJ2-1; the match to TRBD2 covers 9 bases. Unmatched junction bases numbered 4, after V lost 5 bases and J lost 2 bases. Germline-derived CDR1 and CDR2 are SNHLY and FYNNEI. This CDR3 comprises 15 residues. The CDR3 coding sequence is TGTGCCAGCAGTACGGCGGGGGGGGCCTACAATGAGCAGTTCTTC. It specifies CASSTAGGAYNEQFF. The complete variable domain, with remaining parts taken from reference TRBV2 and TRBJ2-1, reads EPEVTQTPSHQVTQMGQEVILRCVPISNHLYFYWYRQILGQKVEFLVSFYNNEISEKSEIFDDQFSVERPDGSNFTLKIRSTKLEDSAMYFCASSTAGGAYNEQFFGPGTRLTVL.

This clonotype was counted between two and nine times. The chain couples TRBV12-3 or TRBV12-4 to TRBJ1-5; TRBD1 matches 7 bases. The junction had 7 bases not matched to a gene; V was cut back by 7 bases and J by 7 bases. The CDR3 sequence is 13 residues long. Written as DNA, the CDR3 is TGTGCCAGCACCACGACAGGGTTCCAGCCCCAGCATTTT. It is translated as CASTTTGFQPQHF.

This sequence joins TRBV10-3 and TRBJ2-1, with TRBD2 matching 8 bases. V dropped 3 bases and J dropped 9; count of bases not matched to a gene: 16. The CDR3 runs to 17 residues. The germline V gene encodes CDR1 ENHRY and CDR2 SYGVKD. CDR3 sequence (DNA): TGTGCCATCAGTGATGGGTTAGCGGGGCCCGGATGGAGTGAGCAGTTCTTC. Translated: CAISDGLAGPGWSEQFF.

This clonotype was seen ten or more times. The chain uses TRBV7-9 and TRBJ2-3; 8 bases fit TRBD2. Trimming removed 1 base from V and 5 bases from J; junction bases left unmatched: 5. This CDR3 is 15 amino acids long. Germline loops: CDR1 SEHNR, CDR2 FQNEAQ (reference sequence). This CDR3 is CASSLVAGSGDTQYF. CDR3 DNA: TGTGCCAGCAGCTTAGTAGCGGGGAGCGGAGATACGCAGTATTTT.

CDR3 in amino acids: CASSQVGEYSNQPQHF. The DNA of the CDR3 is TGCGCCAGCAGCCAAGTAGGAGAATATAGCAATCAGCCCCAGCATTTT. The chain carries TRBV4-1 and TRBJ1-5, with D hard to call. Germline V gene sequence: CDR1 MGHRA, CDR2 YSYEKL. The CDR3 contains 16 residues. V gave up 1 base and J gave up 0 bases, with 10 bases separating them.

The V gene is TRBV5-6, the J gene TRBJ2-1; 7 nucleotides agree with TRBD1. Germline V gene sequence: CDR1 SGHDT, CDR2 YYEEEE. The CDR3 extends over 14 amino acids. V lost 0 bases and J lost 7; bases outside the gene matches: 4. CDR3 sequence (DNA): TGTGCCAGCAGCTTGGGGCGACAGGGTAATGAGCAGTTCTTC. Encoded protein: CASSLGRQGNEQFF.